The next 8 T cell receptor beta chains were all read from a single sample in a study of Graves' ophthalmopathy and Graves' hyperthyroidism. RNA transcripts served as template for amplifying TCR beta CDR3 sequences. The authors performed first-round RT-PCR with HTBI primers and then a second-round multiplex PCR. MiXCR was run by TCRdb on the multiplex PCR reads, yielding one entry per CDR3 protein. The table includes around 1.1 million distinct CDR3 sequences, roughly 35% detected once. The material sequenced was peripheral blood or thyroid tissue (not recorded which). The receptors here all came from an adult man with Graves' hyperthyroidism.

Ten or more counts support this clonotype. The rearrangement uses TRBV29-1 and TRBJ1-6; maybe TRBD1 (5 bases). V dropped 4 bases and J dropped 0 bases, with 10 bases sitting between them. The CDR3 contains 15 residues. Germline loops: CDR1 SQVTM, CDR2 ANQGSEA. The CDR3 DNA reads TGCAGCGTTGTGGGGGTACGCTCCTATAATTCACCCCTCCACTTT. Protein sequence: CSVVGVRSYNSPLHF.

This clonotype was detected ten times or more. The genes are TRBV5-1 and TRBJ1-2, with 11 positions matching TRBD1. The germline V gene encodes CDR1 SGHRS and CDR2 YFSETQ. The CDR3 covers 15 residues. J was trimmed by 8 bases and V by 4 bases; bases with no gene match: 10. The chain's CDR3 is CASSPTGTGGRGYTF. DNA for the CDR3: TGCGCCAGCAGCCCTACCGGGACAGGGGGGAGAGGCTACACCTTC.

The gene calls are TRBV30 and TRBJ2-7; D possibly corresponds to TRBD1 (5 bases). Germline V gene lookup returns CDR1 GTSNPN and CDR2 SVGIG (reference sequence). This CDR3 comprises 12 residues. Trimming cost V 0 bases and J 4 bases, with 7 bases left between them. CDR3 in amino acids: CAWSVREYEQYF. The CDR3 DNA is TGTGCCTGGAGTGTCAGGGAATACGAGCAGTACTTC.

In its sample, this clonotype was seen a few times. The rearrangement links TRBV6-5 to TRBJ1-3; D unclear. The CDR3 is made up of 13 amino acids. Trimming cost V 4 bases and J 2 bases, with 6 bases left between them. Germline V gives CDR1 MNHEY, CDR2 SVGAGI. Here the CDR3 reads CASSFTPGNTIYF. The CDR3 region has the DNA TGTGCCAGCAGTTTCACGCCTGGAAACACCATATATTTT.

Comments on this clonotype: A much larger clone sits a single nucleotide away, making a read error possible. J is TRBJ2-5 and V is TRBV20-1; tentatively, D is TRBD2 (5 bases). The V end was cut by 6 bases, the J end by 3 bases, with 11 bases between. The CDR3 sequence is 12 residues long. Germline V gives CDR1 DFQATT, CDR2 SNEGSKA (reference sequence). CDR3 protein: CSAVHGEETQYF. The CDR3 DNA reads as TGCAGTGCCGTACACGGGGAAGAGACCCAGTACTTC.

This clonotype was seen a single time. This chain connects TRBV20-1 to TRBJ2-2, with 11 bases matching TRBD2. Germline V CDR1 and CDR2: DFQATT, SNEGSKA (reference sequence). Unmatched junction bases numbered 8, after V lost 5 bases and J lost 6 bases. The CDR3 contains 15 residues. Written as DNA, the CDR3 is TGCAGTGCTGGCAAACTAGCGGGGGTGGCCGGGGAGCTGTTTTTT. It codes for CSAGKLAGVAGELFF.

This clonotype showed up just once. This chain links TRBV10-3 with TRBJ1-2; no reliable D call. Trimming shortened V by 10 bases and J by 9 bases, and 12 bases separated the two germline ends. Germline assignment: CDR1 ENHRY and CDR2 SYGVKD. The CDR3 runs to 10 residues. CDR3 bases: TGTGCCACGACGGGGAGGCGCTACACCTTC. Translating it yields CATTGRRYTF.

This chain's CDR3 is CASSQDTGYRVEAFF. The CDR3 DNA follows: TGTGCCAGCAGTCAAGACACAGGGTACAGAGTAGAAGCTTTCTTT. The gene calls are TRBV28 and TRBJ1-1, with D perhaps matching TRBD1 (6 bases). Deletions cut 5 bases from V and 8 bases from J, with 21 bases between. The CDR3 length is 15 residues. The V gene's germline CDR1 is MDHEN and CDR2 SYDVKM.